This T cell receptor (beta chain) derives from a study of T-cell memory formation after mild COVID-19. Study-wide results and limits: There was no confirmation that second-wave clones peaking on day 37 were SARS-CoV-2 specific. Clones which contracted sat mainly in CM and EM if CD4+, and in EMRA if CD8+. Pre-infection memory carried some responding clones, suggesting that cross-reactive memory joined.

A note on this clonotype: Its antigen is unidentified.

TCRdb itself ran the 5' RACE reads through MiXCR, one entry per CDR3 protein. The sample records roughly 68,000 distinct CDR3 sequences, around 15% being singletons. Germline V lookup: CDR1 MGHRA, CDR2 YSYEKL. There are 14 residues in the CDR3. Trimming took 1 base from V and 2 from J, leaving 9 bases between them. The chain is built from TRBV4-1 and TRBJ2-7; D might be TRBD1 (6 bases). Material: PBMCs or a T cell subset sorted from them (not recorded which). The clonotype was recovered from an adult woman who had mild COVID-19 (a few samples of this study predate the infection). Cell type and time point are not known. The CDR3, as DNA: TGCGCCAGCAGCCAAGGAAAGGGGGCCTACGAGCAGTACTTC. Amino acid sequence: CASSQGKGAYEQYF.